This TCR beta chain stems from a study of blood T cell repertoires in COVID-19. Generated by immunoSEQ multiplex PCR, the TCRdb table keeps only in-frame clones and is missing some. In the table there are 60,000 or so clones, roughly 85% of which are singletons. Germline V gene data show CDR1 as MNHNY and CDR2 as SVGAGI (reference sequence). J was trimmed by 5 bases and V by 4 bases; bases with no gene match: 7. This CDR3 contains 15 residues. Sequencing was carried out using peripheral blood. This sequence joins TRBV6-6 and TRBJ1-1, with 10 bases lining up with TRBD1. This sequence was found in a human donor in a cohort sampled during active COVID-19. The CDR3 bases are TGTGCCAGCAGTTGGGGGACAGGGGTCTCGACTGAAGCTTTCTTT. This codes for CASSWGTGVSTEAFF.